This TCR beta chain came from a study of T-cell memory formation after mild COVID-19. Study as a whole: TCR clusters were mostly donor specific. Notes on the study in general: A second wave of clones peaked on day 37, and their SARS-CoV-2 specificity went unconfirmed.

The CDR3 covers 17 residues. Trimming cost V 9 bases and J 0 bases; bases outside gene matches: 16. The germline V gene encodes CDR1 MNHEY and CDR2 SMNVEV (reference sequence). Note on this clonotype: Its cognate antigen is unknown.

In TCRdb, the 5' RACE reads were re-called with MiXCR into one record per CDR3 protein. The sample has fewer than 450,000 distinct CDR3 sequences, approximately 24% seen once; the top ten hold around 9.5%. The chain is built from TRBV27 and TRBJ1-1; 7 positions match TRBD1. Sequencing used PBMCs or a T cell subset sorted from them (not recorded which). The sequence came from an adult woman who had mild COVID-19 (a few samples of this study predate the infection). Cell type and time point are not known. This CDR3 is CARGDDRDNAMNTEAFF. The DNA of the CDR3 is TGTGCCAGGGGGGATGACAGGGATAATGCAATGAACACTGAAGCTTTCTTT.